A single T cell receptor beta chain is shown here with its context. No antigen is known for it. This record comes from a study of shared clonotypes between healthy human individuals. In the source study's methods: Sequence data from immunoSEQ were junction-only and lacked quality scores; consequently, filtering differed. Method: immunoSEQ multiplex PCR; TCRdb's copy keeps in-frame clones and lacks some. Clone size and the V and J calls come from that table; the DNA yielded D and trimming. The table records about 1.5 million clones, 95% to 99% of them present only once. The CDR3 consists of 16 residues. Trimming at V came to 8 bases and at J to 5 bases, leaving 11 bases not matched to a gene. From germline, CDR1 is LNHDA and CDR2 SQIVND (reference sequence). Study-wide points: Collection of samples was limited to blood; tissue repertoires likely differ. In contrast to clonotypes shared by all four donors, non-shared clonotypes had lower generation probabilities. Estimated clonotype richness was generally higher in naive than memory subsets.

The TCR sequence derives from a man aged 30 to 45 in good health. Sequencing used naive CD4+ T cells sorted from blood. Subset described: CD45RA+ positively selected. The V gene is TRBV19, the J gene TRBJ2-2; 10 bases agree with TRBD1. CDR3 coding DNA: TGTGCCAGTCTCGGGGACAGGGGATTTTGGACCGGGGAGCTGTTTTTT. It is translated as CASLGDRGFWTGELFF. The full variable domain, its missing parts supplied by reference TRBV19 and TRBJ2-2, is DGGITQSPKYLFRKEGQNVTLSCEQNLNHDAMYWYRQDPGQGLRLIYYSQIVNDFQKGDIAEGYSVSREKKESFPLTVTSAQKNPTAFYLCASLGDRGFWTGELFFGEGSRLTVL.